A selection of T cell receptor beta chains follows, all from one sample in a study of T cell responses to AZD1222 COVID-19 vaccine. Profiling relied on immunoSEQ multiplex PCR, and the TCRdb table lists in-frame clones only, not all of them. Counted here are some 140,000 clones, roughly 84% occurring once; the ten biggest clones make up roughly 3.9%. This sample comprised peripheral blood, obtained on day 0 of AZD1222 vaccination. These receptors were obtained from an adult in good health. CDR3s include the opening cysteine and the closing phenylalanine or tryptophan. Each record gives: clone size, J gene, V gene, CDR3 protein. Part of the rows lack a size; the others show once, few, many or a class for expanded clones.

clone size: NA
J gene: TRBJ2-7
V gene: TRBV30
CDR3 protein: CAWSLKLYEQYF

clone size: NA
J gene: TRBJ2-5
V gene: TRBV7-9
CDR3 protein: CASSHPLGLQKETQYF

clone size: NA
J gene: TRBJ1-6
V gene: TRBV2
CDR3 protein: CASRPGTGDSPLHF

clone size: NA
J gene: TRBJ1-5
V gene: TRBV6-1
CDR3 protein: CASSEGTVSQPQHF

clone size: NA
J gene: TRBJ1-6
V gene: TRBV11-1
CDR3 protein: CASSHRDSNSPLHF

clone size: NA
J gene: TRBJ1-1
V gene: TRBV5-1
CDR3 protein: CASSFRVNTEAFF

clone size: NA
J gene: TRBJ1-6
V gene: TRBV28
CDR3 protein: CASSLRPSGSANSPLHF

clone size: NA
J gene: TRBJ2-1
V gene: TRBV7-7
CDR3 protein: CASSSEDKPEPNNEQFF

clone size: NA
J gene: TRBJ2-5
V gene: TRBV3-1/TRBV3-2
CDR3 protein: CASSQELWGQETQYF

clone size: few
J gene: TRBJ2-7
V gene: TRBV5-1
CDR3 protein: CASSGTGARSEEQYF

clone size: NA
J gene: TRBJ1-1
V gene: TRBV30
CDR3 protein: CAWNDRGITEAFF

clone size: NA
J gene: TRBJ1-5
V gene: TRBV5-8
CDR3 protein: CASSLGIASNQPQHF

clone size: NA
J gene: TRBJ1-3
V gene: TRBV6-5
CDR3 protein: CASSPISGNTIYF

clone size: few
J gene: TRBJ2-7
V gene: TRBV18
CDR3 protein: CASTRESGYHEQYF

clone size: NA
J gene: TRBJ1-1
V gene: TRBV19
CDR3 protein: CASRPIGQDYTEAFF

clone size: once
J gene: TRBJ1-3
V gene: TRBV14
CDR3 protein: CASSHFSGNTIYF

clone size: once
J gene: TRBJ1-5
V gene: TRBV12-3/TRBV12-4
CDR3 protein: CASSSNQPQHF

clone size: NA
J gene: TRBJ1-1
V gene: TRBV5-4
CDR3 protein: CASSLYRGETWAEAFF

clone size: NA
J gene: TRBJ1-4
V gene: TRBV27
CDR3 protein: CASSLKGGSVYEKLFF

clone size: NA
J gene: TRBJ2-5
V gene: TRBV30
CDR3 protein: CAWSVLGDPWTQYF

clone size: NA
J gene: TRBJ2-7
V gene: TRBV5-4
CDR3 protein: CASSLRGQGLGEQYF

clone size: NA
J gene: TRBJ1-2
V gene: TRBV12-3/TRBV12-4
CDR3 protein: CASSVDLFYGYTF

clone size: NA
J gene: TRBJ1-5
V gene: TRBV13
CDR3 protein: CASSLGQGFDQPQHF

clone size: NA
J gene: TRBJ2-7
V gene: TRBV29-1
CDR3 protein: CSVEGRRGAVYEQYF

clone size: NA
J gene: TRBJ1-2
V gene: TRBV19
CDR3 protein: CASSPDSDPYGYTF

clone size: few
J gene: TRBJ2-5
V gene: TRBV6-5
CDR3 protein: CASSWKGETQYF

clone size: NA
J gene: TRBJ2-1
V gene: TRBV7-6
CDR3 protein: CASSWERGSEQFF

clone size: NA
J gene: TRBJ1-1
V gene: TRBV5-5
CDR3 protein: CASSTTVEAFF

clone size: NA
J gene: TRBJ1-4
V gene: TRBV5-5
CDR3 protein: CASSPMQSTGQTEKLFF

clone size: NA
J gene: TRBJ1-1
V gene: TRBV5-1
CDR3 protein: CASSSRTPVNTEAFF

clone size: few
J gene: TRBJ2-2
V gene: TRBV7-9
CDR3 protein: CASSLLIELFF

clone size: NA
J gene: TRBJ1-1
V gene: TRBV7-3
CDR3 protein: CASSETGGALGTEAFF

clone size: once
J gene: TRBJ1-2
V gene: TRBV6-5
CDR3 protein: CASSEDRTNYGYTF

clone size: NA
J gene: TRBJ1-4
V gene: TRBV6-5
CDR3 protein: CASSPRDSNNEKLFF

clone size: NA
J gene: TRBJ2-2
V gene: TRBV19
CDR3 protein: CASRLDWNTGELFF

clone size: NA
J gene: TRBJ2-2
V gene: TRBV7-9
CDR3 protein: CASSSPGHPNTGELFF

clone size: NA
J gene: TRBJ2-3
V gene: TRBV5-8
CDR3 protein: CASSSGTRVPDTQYF

clone size: NA
J gene: TRBJ2-7
V gene: TRBV6-6
CDR3 protein: CASSSTGLEQYF

clone size: NA
J gene: TRBJ2-3
V gene: TRBV29-1
CDR3 protein: CSVGGDTQYF

clone size: NA
J gene: TRBJ1-1
V gene: TRBV6-5
CDR3 protein: CASSYPRDRATEAFF

clone size: few
J gene: TRBJ2-2
V gene: TRBV10-3
CDR3 protein: CAIRDRVSTGELFF

clone size: once
J gene: TRBJ2-1
V gene: TRBV13
CDR3 protein: CASSSTRTYNEQFF

clone size: NA
J gene: TRBJ2-1
V gene: TRBV5-1
CDR3 protein: CASSLDRDYSYNEQFF

clone size: NA
J gene: TRBJ1-1
V gene: TRBV6-5
CDR3 protein: CASSYSKQGGAFF

clone size: NA
J gene: TRBJ1-3
V gene: TRBV15
CDR3 protein: CATSRDSGAGNTIYF

clone size: NA
J gene: TRBJ1-2
V gene: TRBV3-1/TRBV3-2
CDR3 protein: CASSQDLWQLGYTF

clone size: NA
J gene: TRBJ1-1
V gene: TRBV5-1
CDR3 protein: CASSLGAGMNTEAFF

clone size: NA
J gene: TRBJ1-5
V gene: TRBV19
CDR3 protein: CASEERVNQPQHF

clone size: NA
J gene: TRBJ1-6
V gene: TRBV28
CDR3 protein: CASSQDPGNSPLHF

clone size: NA
J gene: TRBJ1-1
V gene: TRBV30
CDR3 protein: CAWSETYPEAFF